These T cell receptor beta chains were read from a single sample in a study of T cell changes during pregnancy in multiple sclerosis. Libraries were prepared by immunoSEQ multiplex PCR; TCRdb keeps only in-frame clonotypes and omits some of them. Here the sample spans 75,000 to 80,000 clones, roughly 95% being singletons. Sample: peripheral blood, taken in the second trimester of pregnancy. The source of these receptors is a female donor in good health, enrolled as a control in a pregnancy study. Each CDR3 is given with its conserved first and last residue.

V gene	J gene	CDR3 protein
TRBV5-1	TRBJ1-1	CASSLGDTNTEAFF
TRBV19	TRBJ1-1	CASSIDQGLQNTEAFF
TRBV6-5	TRBJ1-5	CASRRTGNQPQHF
TRBV27	TRBJ1-4	CASSFGAANEKLFF
TRBV7-2	TRBJ1-2	CASSVRDRLSDGYTF
TRBV27	TRBJ2-7	CASNWGRASPNEQYF
TRBV7-2	TRBJ2-5	CASSLEGTGGQETQYF
TRBV19	TRBJ1-4	CASRIGGQWRKLFF
TRBV18	TRBJ1-2	CASSPGQGASGYTF
TRBV4-1	TRBJ1-6	CASSLQRVPGERTSSYNSPLHF
TRBV2	TRBJ2-5	CASKVGGGAGSKETQYF
TRBV7-8	TRBJ2-7	CASSQGLASHYEQYF
TRBV27	TRBJ2-7	CASSLAGDYYEQYF
TRBV5-1	TRBJ1-2	CATKDRVNGYTF
TRBV13	TRBJ2-7	CASSQGSLSFYEQYF
TRBV5-1	TRBJ2-7	CASSLVGTGGDEQYF
TRBV19	TRBJ2-2	CASSEGQYTGELFF
TRBV5-8	TRBJ2-7	CASSRRDSASYEQYF
TRBV10-3	TRBJ2-7	CAISRDRGDEQYF
TRBV19	TRBJ1-2	CASSTRAGGYTF
TRBV6-5	TRBJ2-1	CASSHGGNEQFF
TRBV7-8	TRBJ2-5	CASSPRWAGGPSETQYF
TRBV6-5	TRBJ2-5	CASSPTRKETQYF